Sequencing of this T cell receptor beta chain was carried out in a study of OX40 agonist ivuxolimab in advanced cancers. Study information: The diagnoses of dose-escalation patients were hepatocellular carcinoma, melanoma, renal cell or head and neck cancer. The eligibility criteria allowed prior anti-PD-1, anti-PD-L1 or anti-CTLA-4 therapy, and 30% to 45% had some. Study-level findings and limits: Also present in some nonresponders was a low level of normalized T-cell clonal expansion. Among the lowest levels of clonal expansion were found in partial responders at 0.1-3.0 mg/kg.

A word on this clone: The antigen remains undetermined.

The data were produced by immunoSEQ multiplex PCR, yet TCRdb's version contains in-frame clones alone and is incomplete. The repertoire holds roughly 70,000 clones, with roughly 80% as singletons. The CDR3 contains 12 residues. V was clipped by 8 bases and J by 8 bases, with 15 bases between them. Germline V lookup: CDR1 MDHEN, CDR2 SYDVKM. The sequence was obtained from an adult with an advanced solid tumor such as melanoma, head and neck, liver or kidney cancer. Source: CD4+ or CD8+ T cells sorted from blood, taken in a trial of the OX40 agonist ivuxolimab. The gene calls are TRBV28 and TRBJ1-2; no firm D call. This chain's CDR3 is CASLPTTGGYTF. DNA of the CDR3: TGTGCCAGCCTACCCACCACGGGGGGCTACACCTTC.